The 30 T cell receptor beta chains in this list originate from one sample, sequenced in a study of shared clonotypes between healthy human individuals (TCRdb year 2020). The library was generated by the immunoSEQ multiplex PCR assay. TCRdb holds this immuneACCESS table with in-frame rearrangements only. Some clones are missing; in checked studies, unresolved V genes explain under half, and the rest has no known cause. This sample comprises hundreds of thousands of clones, about 95% of them detected only once. The leading ten clones occupy 0.11% of the sample. CD8 naive samples consisted of CD45RO-negative cells that were positively selected for CCR7, yielding a CD45RA+CCR7+ population without TemRA cells. The sample comprised naive CD8+ T cells sorted from blood. Read against the paper, the sample's cell subset or site label means: CD45RA+CCR7+. The receptors were sampled from a woman aged 25-40 years in good health.

The rearrangement links TRBV11-2 to TRBJ1-3, with D maybe TRBD1 (6 bases). V lost 4 bases to trimming and J lost 2 bases, with 12 bases between them. The CDR3 is 15 amino acids. Germline CDR1 is SGHAT and CDR2 is FQNNGV. DNA for the CDR3: TGTGCCAGCAGCTCCGCTTGGACAGCTGGAAACACCATATATTTT. Protein sequence: CASSSAWTAGNTIYF.

This clone was counted a few times. The genes are TRBV12-5 and TRBJ1-1; TRBD1 matches 7 bases. The V gene's germline CDR1 is LGHNT and CDR2 FRNRAP. V trimming: 5 bases; J trimming: 3 bases; junction bases outside the gene matches: 3. The CDR3 is made up of 13 amino acids. CDR3 loop: CASGLGTDTEAFF. CDR3 bases: TGTGCTAGTGGTCTCGGGACAGACACTGAAGCTTTCTTT. Full variable domain (missing parts from reference TRBV12-5 and TRBJ1-1): DARVTQTPRHKVTEMGQEVTMRCQPILGHNTVFWYRQTMMQGLELLAYFRNRAPLDDSGMPKDRFSAEMPDATLATLKIQPSEPRDSAVYFCASGLGTDTEAFFGQGTRLTVV.

The table lists this clone with a count of one. V gene TRBV6-1 combines with J gene TRBJ1-1, with D possibly TRBD1 on 6 matching bases. This CDR3 comprises 16 residues. Germline V lookup: CDR1 MNHNS, CDR2 SASEGT. The V end lost 2 bases, the J end lost 1 base, and 14 bases lay between the germline ends. CDR3 in DNA: TGTGCCAGCAGTGAAAAGGGGACACGGCCGAACACTGAAGCTTTCTTT. Translation: CASSEKGTRPNTEAFF.

This clone was counted a single time. V usage is TRBV5-1 and J usage is TRBJ2-1, with D uncertain. The germline CDR1 and CDR2 sequences are SGHRS and YFSETQ. V shed 4 bases and J shed 0 bases, with 14 bases lying between them. CDR3 length: 16 amino acids. CDR3 nucleotide sequence: TGCGCCAGCAGCCACACCGACATCTCCTCCTACAATGAGCAGTTCTTC. Translating it yields CASSHTDISSYNEQFF.

The genes are TRBV19 and TRBJ1-2; D not resolved. V was clipped by 3 bases and J by 0 bases, with 5 bases between them. The length of the CDR3 is 13 residues. In germline, CDR1 is LNHDA, CDR2 SQIVND (reference sequence). The CDR3: CASSIGANYGYTF. The DNA of the CDR3 is TGTGCCAGTAGTATTGGGGCTAACTATGGCTACACCTTC.

The chain is built from TRBV28 and TRBJ2-1; 7 bases line up with TRBD1. The CDR3 has 14 residues. Trimming removed 5 bases from V and 5 bases from J; junction bases left unmatched: 6. Looked up from germline, CDR1 is MDHEN and CDR2 is SYDVKM. The CDR3 sequence: CASSRQGRHNEQFF. The CDR3 DNA follows: TGTGCCAGCAGTAGACAGGGTAGGCACAATGAGCAGTTCTTC.

This chain links TRBV13 with TRBJ2-2, with D maybe TRBD1 (6 bases). This CDR3 has 15 amino acids. With 4 bases removed from V and 6 bases from J, the gap between germline ends came to 15 bases. Germline V CDR1 and CDR2: PRHDT, FYEKMQ (reference sequence). CDR3: CASSSGVARPGELFF. DNA of the CDR3: TGTGCCAGCAGCTCAGGGGTCGCTCGCCCCGGGGAGCTGTTTTTT.

The chain carries TRBV27 and TRBJ2-1, with 9 nucleotides matching TRBD2. Per the germline V gene, CDR1 is MNHEY and CDR2 is SMNVEV (reference sequence). Germline trimming cut 3 bases from V and 7 bases from J; bases unmatched to any gene: 1. The CDR3 is 13 amino acids. As DNA, the CDR3 is TGTGCCAGCAGTTTCCTAGCGGGGAATGAGCAGTTCTTC. It specifies CASSFLAGNEQFF.

This chain connects TRBV14 to TRBJ2-7; D possibly corresponds to TRBD1 (7 bases). There are 17 residues in the CDR3. The V gene's germline CDR1 is SGHDN and CDR2 FVKESK. V shed 3 bases and J shed 2 bases, with 20 bases lying between them. The DNA for the CDR3 is TGTGCCAGCAGCCAGGACACCCCCGACAGGGAGGCCTACGAGCAGTACTTC. Translated, it gives CASSQDTPDREAYEQYF. The full variable domain, rest sourced from reference TRBV14 and TRBJ2-7, is EAGVTQFPSHSVIEKGQTVTLRCDPISGHDNLYWYRRVMGKEIKFLLHFVKESKQDESGMPNNRFLAERTGGTYSTLKVQPAELEDSGVYFCASSQDTPDREAYEQYFGPGTRLTVT.

The chain carries TRBV6-5 and TRBJ2-1; D may correspond to TRBD1 or TRBD2 (6 bases each). This CDR3 has 13 amino acids. Germline lookup yields CDR1 MNHEY and CDR2 SVGAGI. The V end was cut by 2 bases, the J end by 15 bases, with 17 bases between. CDR3 DNA sequence: TGTGCCAGCAGTTACGGGAGGCAGGGGTTGGCGTTCTTC. It yields the protein CASSYGRQGLAFF.

The rearrangement uses TRBV21-1 and TRBJ2-1; the D call in the table, TRBD2, was not verified against the DNA. TRBV21-1 is tagged as a pseudogene. The CDR3 loop spans 13 amino acids. The CDR3 region has the DNA TGTGCCAGCAGCCCGCAGGGCGGGATAGAGCAGTTCTTC. This encodes CASSPQGGIEQFF.

J is TRBJ2-4 and V is TRBV19; 10 nucleotides line up with TRBD2. This CDR3 has 15 amino acids. The germline V gene has CDR1 LNHDA and CDR2 SQIVND (reference sequence). V shed 8 bases, J shed 4 bases, and the junction held 8 bases outside the gene matches. CDR3 DNA sequence: TGTGCCAGTGGGGCTAGCGGGAGTGGGAAAAACATTCAGTACTTC. Encoded protein: CASGASGSGKNIQYF.

The chain is built from TRBV7-2 and TRBJ2-1; either TRBD1 or TRBD2 may supply D (5 bases each). The germline V gene encodes CDR1 SGHTA and CDR2 FQGNSA. The CDR3 loop spans 12 amino acids. Trimming took off 1 base at V and 15 bases at J, with 13 bases between the two ends. The CDR3 region is CASSLGDPPAFF. CDR3 DNA: TGTGCCAGCAGCTTAGGGGACCCCCCAGCGTTCTTC.

This chain connects TRBV6-1 to TRBJ2-5, with 10 bases that match TRBD1. The CDR3 is made up of 16 amino acids. V shed 2 bases and J 5 bases; nucleotides not matched to a gene: 8. CDR1 and CDR2 from the germline V gene are MNHNS and SASEGT. CDR3 protein: CASSEPGTGVGETQYF. As DNA, the CDR3 is TGTGCCAGCAGTGAACCCGGGACAGGGGTGGGGGAGACCCAGTACTTC.

The rearrangement uses TRBV5-1 and TRBJ2-1; D remains ambiguous. The CDR3 length is 17 residues. V dropped 4 bases and J dropped 0 bases, with 17 bases sitting between them. Per the germline V gene, CDR1 is SGHRS and CDR2 is YFSETQ. The CDR3 region is CASSAVPTYNSYNEQFF. The DNA for the CDR3 is TGCGCCAGCAGCGCCGTCCCCACCTACAACTCCTACAATGAGCAGTTCTTC.

V is TRBV6-1 and J is TRBJ1-2; TRBD1 might be the D (6 bases). Trimming pared 7 bases from V and 5 bases from J, leaving 20 bases between. Germline assignment: CDR1 MNHNS and CDR2 SASEGT. The CDR3 totals 15 residues. The CDR3 DNA follows: TGTGCCAGCATCTCGACGACAGGTTTTTTGTATGGCTACACCTTC. Translation: CASISTTGFLYGYTF.

This chain connects TRBV14 to TRBJ2-7; D is unclear. Trimming took 0 bases from V and 5 from J, leaving 5 bases between them. Germline lookup yields CDR1 SGHDN and CDR2 FVKESK. This CDR3 has 12 residues. The CDR3 loop reads CASSQDHHEQYF. The CDR3 nucleotides read TGTGCCAGCAGCCAAGATCACCACGAGCAGTACTTC.

The chain carries TRBV2 and TRBJ2-1; no reliable D call. The CDR3 is 15 residues long. V was pared by 6 bases and J by 6 bases, with 18 bases between. Germline CDR1 reads SNHLY; CDR2 reads FYNNEI. CDR3 sequence reads: CASRPEAANSNEQFF. CDR3 nucleotide sequence: TGTGCCAGCAGGCCCGAGGCCGCGAATTCCAATGAGCAGTTCTTC.

The chain carries TRBV7-9 and TRBJ2-7; the D is unclear. Trimming cost V 5 bases and J 4 bases, with 15 bases left between them. Germline-derived CDR1 and CDR2 are SEHNR and FQNEAQ (reference sequence). This CDR3 is 14 amino acids long. CDR3 nucleotides: TGTGCCAGCAGCCCCCCCGGAGCTCCATACGAGCAGTACTTC. It translates to CASSPPGAPYEQYF.

The genes are TRBV18 and TRBJ2-7; 9 positions agree with TRBD1. In germline, CDR1 is KGHSH, CDR2 LQKENI. This CDR3 spans 15 amino acids. The V gene end was trimmed by 0 bases and the J gene end by 3 bases; junction bases not matched to a gene: 3. CDR3 bases: TGTGCCAGCTCACCACCCCGGGACAGGGTCTACGAGCAGTACTTC. This sequence encodes CASSPPRDRVYEQYF.

Comment on this clone: The sample carries other DNA sequences with the same CDR3. The CDR3: CASSVVSGELFF. DNA for the CDR3: TGTGCCAGCAGCGTAGTGTCCGGGGAGCTGTTTTTT. The chain employs TRBV9 and TRBJ2-2; D remains ambiguous. The CDR3 loop spans 12 amino acids. V dropped 0 bases and J dropped 6 bases, with 3 bases sitting between them. Germline lookup yields CDR1 SGDLS and CDR2 YYNGEE. The full variable domain, rest sourced from reference TRBV9 and TRBJ2-2, is DSGVTQTPKHLITATGQRVTLRCSPRSGDLSVYWYQQSLDQGLQFLIQYYNGEERAKGNILERFSAQQFPDLHSELNLSSLELGDSALYFCASSVVSGELFFGEGSRLTVL.

CDR3 sequence reads: CASSLEVRASNQPQHF. The CDR3 coding sequence is TGTGCCAGCAGCTTAGAAGTCAGGGCTAGCAATCAGCCCCAGCATTTT. The chain recombines TRBV7-8 with TRBJ1-5; a possible D gene is TRBD1 (5 bases). Germline lookup yields CDR1 SGHVS and CDR2 FQNEAQ. This CDR3 spans 16 amino acids. V shed 1 base and J shed 0 bases, with 10 bases lying between them.

The chain is built from TRBV9 and TRBJ1-2, with 8 bases fitting TRBD1. CDR3 length: 13 residues. V trimming: 6 bases; J trimming: 8 bases; junction bases outside the gene matches: 9. Germline V gene lookup returns CDR1 SGDLS and CDR2 YYNGEE. The CDR3 DNA is TGTGCCAGCACCCCGACAGGGGCGGGGGGCTACACCTTC. Translating gives CASTPTGAGGYTF.

The gene calls are TRBV11-1 and TRBJ2-7; D might be TRBD2 (7 bases). Trimming stripped 5 bases from V and 3 bases from J, with 20 bases between. The CDR3 runs 16 residues. Germline V gene lookup returns CDR1 SGHAT and CDR2 FQDESV (reference sequence). CDR3 sequence reads: CASSPYGGLGGYEQYF. The CDR3 DNA sequence: TGTGCCAGCAGCCCCTACGGGGGGCTCGGCGGCTACGAGCAGTACTTC.

This CDR3 reads CASSLVGLRDPGYEQFF. The CDR3 bases are TGTGCCAGCAGCTTAGTGGGACTCCGGGACCCGGGTTATGAGCAGTTCTTC. The chain has TRBV7-9 and TRBJ2-1, with TRBD2 as a possible D gene (6 bases). From germline, CDR1 is SEHNR and CDR2 FQNEAQ (reference sequence). Trimming removed 1 base at V and 8 bases at J, with 21 bases between. This CDR3 contains 17 residues. Filled out from reference TRBV7-9 and TRBJ2-1, the complete variable domain reads DTGVSQNPRHKITKRGQNVTFRCDPISEHNRLYWYRQTLGQGPEFLTYFQNEAQLEKSRLLSDRFSAERPKGSFSTLEIQRTEQGDSAMYLCASSLVGLRDPGYEQFFGPGTRLTVL.

The chain carries TRBV28 and TRBJ2-5, with 7 bases fitting TRBD1. This CDR3 is built from 15 residues. Losses at the gene ends were 7 bases for V and 0 bases for J; bases not matched to a gene: 8. The V gene's germline CDR1 is MDHEN and CDR2 SYDVKM. The CDR3 here is CASILTGDYQETQYF. DNA of the CDR3: TGTGCCAGCATTCTAACAGGGGATTACCAAGAGACCCAGTACTTC.

This clone has just one count. The chain links TRBV6-5 to TRBJ2-7, with unresolved D. The CDR3 has 16 amino acids. Trimming took off 0 bases at V and 3 bases at J, with 15 bases between the two ends. Germline V gene lookup returns CDR1 MNHEY and CDR2 SVGAGI. The CDR3 loop is CASSYSTGTQSYEQYF. The CDR3 bases are TGTGCCAGCAGTTACTCGACTGGAACACAGAGCTACGAGCAGTACTTC.

The V call is TRBV7-9, the J call TRBJ1-6, with TRBD1 as a possible D gene (6 bases). CDR1 and CDR2 (germline): SEHNR, FQNEAQ (reference sequence). V shed 5 bases and J shed 7 bases, with 12 bases lying between them. The CDR3 is 14 residues long. CDR3 bases: TGTGCCAGCAGCCCACAGGGTAACAATTCACCCCTCCACTTT. Its translation: CASSPQGNNSPLHF.

V usage is TRBV13 and J usage is TRBJ2-1; D possibly corresponds to TRBD2 (5 bases). CDR1 is PRHDT and CDR2 is FYEKMQ in the germline V gene (reference sequence). Trimming took 0 bases from V and 0 from J, leaving 9 bases between them. This CDR3 has 16 residues. The CDR3 region has the DNA TGTGCCAGCAGCTTAGGAAGGGAGTACTCCTACAATGAGCAGTTCTTC. It specifies CASSLGREYSYNEQFF.

The CDR3, as DNA: TGTGCCAGCAGCTTAGAACAGGGCTACGAGCAGTACTTC. Amino acid sequence: CASSLEQGYEQYF. This chain joins TRBV11-2 and TRBJ2-7; weak D call: TRBD1 (6 bases). The CDR3 has 13 residues. Germline assignment: CDR1 SGHAT and CDR2 FQNNGV. Trimming took 0 bases from V and 3 from J, leaving 6 bases between them.